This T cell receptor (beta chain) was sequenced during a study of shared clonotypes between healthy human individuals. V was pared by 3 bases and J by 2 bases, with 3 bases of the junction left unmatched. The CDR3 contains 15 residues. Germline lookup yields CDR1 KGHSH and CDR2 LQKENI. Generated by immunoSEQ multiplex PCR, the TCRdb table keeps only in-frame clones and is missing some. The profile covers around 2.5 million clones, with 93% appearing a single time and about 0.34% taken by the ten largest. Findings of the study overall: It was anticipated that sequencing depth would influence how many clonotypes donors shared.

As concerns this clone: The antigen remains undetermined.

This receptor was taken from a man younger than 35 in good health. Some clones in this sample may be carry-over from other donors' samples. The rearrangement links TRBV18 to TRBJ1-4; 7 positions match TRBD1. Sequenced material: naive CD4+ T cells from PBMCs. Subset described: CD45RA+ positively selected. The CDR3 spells CASSPQGQTNEKLFF. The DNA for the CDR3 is TGTGCCAGCTCACCGCAGGGACAGACTAATGAAAAACTGTTTTTT.